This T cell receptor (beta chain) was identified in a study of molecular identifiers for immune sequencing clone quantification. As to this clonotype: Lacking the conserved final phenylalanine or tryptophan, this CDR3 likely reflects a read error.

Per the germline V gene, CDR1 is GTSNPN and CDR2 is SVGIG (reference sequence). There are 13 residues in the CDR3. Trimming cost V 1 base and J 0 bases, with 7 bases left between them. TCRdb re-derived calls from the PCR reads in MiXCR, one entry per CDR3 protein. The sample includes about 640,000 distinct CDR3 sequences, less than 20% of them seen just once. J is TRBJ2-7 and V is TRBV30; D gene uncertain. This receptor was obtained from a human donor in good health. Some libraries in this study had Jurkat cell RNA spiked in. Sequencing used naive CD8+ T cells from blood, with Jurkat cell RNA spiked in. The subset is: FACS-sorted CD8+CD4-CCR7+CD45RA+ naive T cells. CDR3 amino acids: CAWSENSSYEQYL. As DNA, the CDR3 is TGTGCCTGGAGTGAGAATTCCTCCTACGAGCAGTACCTC.